The source of this T cell receptor beta chain is a study of T cell responses to AZD1222 COVID-19 vaccine. Trimming removed 4 bases from V and 7 bases from J, with 16 bases in between. CDR1 and CDR2 from the germline V gene are MNHNS and SASEGT. CDR3 length: 14 residues. This clone showed up just once. Its antigen is currently unknown. Clones were read by immunoSEQ multiplex PCR, and TCRdb kept only the in-frame ones, dropping some. The data show about 86,000 clones, with 88% seen just once and roughly 7.2% held by the top ten. Study-level points and caveats: Sampled repertoires all dated from after the peak T cell response. The reported proportion of spike-specific TCRs targeting unmutated variant regions was nearly half.

The chain has TRBV6-1 and TRBJ1-1; D is perhaps TRBD1 (5 bases). The source is an adult who received the AZD1222 COVID-19 vaccine. This specimen was peripheral blood, taken 28 days after the second AZD1222 dose. CDR3 in amino acids: CASSGAGGKVEAFF. As DNA, the CDR3 is TGTGCCAGCAGTGGAGCGGGGGGTAAGGTTGAAGCTTTCTTT.